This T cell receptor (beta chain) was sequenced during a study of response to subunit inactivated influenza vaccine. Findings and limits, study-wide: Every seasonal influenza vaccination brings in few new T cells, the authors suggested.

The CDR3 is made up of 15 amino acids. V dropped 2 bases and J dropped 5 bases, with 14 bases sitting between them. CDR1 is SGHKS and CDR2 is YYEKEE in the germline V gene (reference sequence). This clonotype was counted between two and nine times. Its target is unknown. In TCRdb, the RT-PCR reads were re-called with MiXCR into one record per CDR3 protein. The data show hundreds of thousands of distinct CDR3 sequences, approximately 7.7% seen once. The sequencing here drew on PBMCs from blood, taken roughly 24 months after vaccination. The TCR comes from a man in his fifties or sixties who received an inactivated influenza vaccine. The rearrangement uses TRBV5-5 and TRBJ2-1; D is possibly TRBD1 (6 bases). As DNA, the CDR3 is TGTGCCAGCAGCTTTGGCAGGGGCACTAACAATGAGCAGTTCTTC. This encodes CASSFGRGTNNEQFF.